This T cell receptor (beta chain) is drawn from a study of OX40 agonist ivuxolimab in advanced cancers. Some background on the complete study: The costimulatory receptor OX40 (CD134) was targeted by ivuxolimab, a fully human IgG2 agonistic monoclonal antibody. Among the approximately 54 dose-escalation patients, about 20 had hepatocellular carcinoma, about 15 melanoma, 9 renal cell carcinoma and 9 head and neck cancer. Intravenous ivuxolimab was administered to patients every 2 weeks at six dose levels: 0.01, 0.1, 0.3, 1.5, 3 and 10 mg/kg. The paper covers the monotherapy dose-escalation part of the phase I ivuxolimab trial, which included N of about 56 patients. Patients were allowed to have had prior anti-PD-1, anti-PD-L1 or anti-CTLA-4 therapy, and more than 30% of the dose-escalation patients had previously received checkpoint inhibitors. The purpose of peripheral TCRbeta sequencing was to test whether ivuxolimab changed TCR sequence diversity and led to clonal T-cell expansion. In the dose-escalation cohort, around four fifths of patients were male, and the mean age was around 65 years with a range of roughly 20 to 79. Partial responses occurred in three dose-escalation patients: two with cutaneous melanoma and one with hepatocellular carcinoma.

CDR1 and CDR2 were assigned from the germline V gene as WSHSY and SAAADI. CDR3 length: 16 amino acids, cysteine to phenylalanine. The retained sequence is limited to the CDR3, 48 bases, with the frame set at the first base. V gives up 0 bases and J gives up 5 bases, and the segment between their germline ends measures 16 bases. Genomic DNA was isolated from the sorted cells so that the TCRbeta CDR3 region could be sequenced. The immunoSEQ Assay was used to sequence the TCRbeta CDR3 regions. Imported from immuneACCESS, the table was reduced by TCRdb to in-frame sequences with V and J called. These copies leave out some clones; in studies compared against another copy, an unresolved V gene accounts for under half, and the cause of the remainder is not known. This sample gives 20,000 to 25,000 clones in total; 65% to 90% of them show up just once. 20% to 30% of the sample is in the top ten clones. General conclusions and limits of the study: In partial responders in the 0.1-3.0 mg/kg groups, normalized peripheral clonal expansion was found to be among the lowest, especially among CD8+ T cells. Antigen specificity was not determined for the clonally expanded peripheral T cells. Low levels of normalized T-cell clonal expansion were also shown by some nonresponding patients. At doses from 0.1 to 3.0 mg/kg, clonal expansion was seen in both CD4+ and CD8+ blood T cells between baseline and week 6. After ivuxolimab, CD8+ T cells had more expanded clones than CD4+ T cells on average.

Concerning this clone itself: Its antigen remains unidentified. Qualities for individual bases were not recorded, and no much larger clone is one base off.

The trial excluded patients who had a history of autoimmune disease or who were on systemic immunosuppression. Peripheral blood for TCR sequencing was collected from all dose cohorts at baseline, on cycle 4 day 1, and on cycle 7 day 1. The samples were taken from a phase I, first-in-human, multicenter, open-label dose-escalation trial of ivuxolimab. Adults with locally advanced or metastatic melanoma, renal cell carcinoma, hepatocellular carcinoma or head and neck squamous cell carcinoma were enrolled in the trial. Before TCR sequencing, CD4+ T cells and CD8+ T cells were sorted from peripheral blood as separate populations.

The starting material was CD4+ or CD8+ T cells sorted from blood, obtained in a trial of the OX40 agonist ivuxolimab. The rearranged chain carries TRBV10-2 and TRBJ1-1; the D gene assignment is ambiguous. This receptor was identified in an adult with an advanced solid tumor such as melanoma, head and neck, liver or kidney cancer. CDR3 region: CASSESKVWAGTEAFF. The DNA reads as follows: TGCGCCAGCAGTGAGTCGAAGGTTTGGGCGGGGACTGAAGCTTTCTTT.